This T cell receptor (beta chain) was sequenced during a study of blood T cell repertoires in COVID-19. Study background: Samples came from the United States, Italy and Spain, spanning acute and convalescent COVID-19. Sources were T cells, B-cell-depleted T cells, or PBMCs; the material itself was cDNA or gDNA.

The CDR3 has 12 residues. V lost 6 bases and J lost 7; bases outside the gene matches: 3. Per germline, CDR1 MDHEN and CDR2 SYDVKM. Original methodology: Reference gene primer amplification gave estimated nucleated cell counts. Data came from immunoSEQ multiplex PCR; TCRdb stores just in-frame clones and leaves some out. V and J calls and clone size are given by that table; D and trimming were obtained from the DNA. The data show approximately 290,000 clones, with around nine tenths seen just once and about 0.8% held by the top ten. The chain employs TRBV28 and TRBJ1-1; 9 nucleotides agree with TRBD1. The material sequenced was peripheral blood. The origin of this receptor is a man aged 30-40 years with acute or convalescent COVID-19. The CDR3 spells CASRGTGREAFF. CDR3 in DNA: TGTGCCAGCAGGGGGACAGGGCGTGAAGCTTTCTTT.